This T cell receptor (beta chain) was captured by sequencing in a study of blood T cell repertoires in COVID-19. Background on the study: Samples taken during acute and convalescent COVID-19 were collected in the United States, Italy and Spain. The cDNA or gDNA used as material had been derived from T cells, B-cell-depleted T cells, or PBMCs.

Original data processing: Amplified reference gene primers provided the basis for estimating nucleated cell counts. Clones were sequenced by immunoSEQ multiplex PCR, and TCRdb holds only the in-frame ones, with some missing. V and J calls and clone size come straight from that table; D and trimming were deduced from the DNA. The table has about 170,000 clones, 82% seen once. The CDR3 loop spans 13 amino acids. Germline values: CDR1 MGHRA, CDR2 YSYEKL. Trimming cost V 0 bases and J 5 bases, with 7 bases left between them. Specimen: peripheral blood. The chain recombines TRBV4-1 with TRBJ1-1, with D unresolved. The source is a woman older than 75 with acute or convalescent COVID-19. The CDR3 region has the DNA TGCGCCAGCAGCCAAGATCGCAGGACTGAAGCTTTCTTT. Translation gives CASSQDRRTEAFF.